This T cell receptor (beta chain) was sequenced during a study of T-cell memory formation after mild COVID-19. MiXCR, run by TCRdb on the 5' RACE reads, gives a single entry per CDR3 protein. The table shows about 120,000 distinct CDR3 sequences, with about a sixth occurring only once. This CDR3 spans 15 amino acids. The germline gives CDR1 SGHAT, CDR2 FQNNGV. Comment on this clonotype: A read error may produce the germline difference seen at one junction end.

V and J are TRBV11-2 and TRBJ2-5; D might be TRBD1 or TRBD2, each matching 5 bases. This receptor was taken from an adult woman who had mild COVID-19 (a few samples of this study predate the infection). Cell type and time point are not known. The sequencing input was PBMCs or a T cell subset sorted from them (not recorded which). CDR3 nucleotide sequence: TGTTCCAGCAGCTCCCTAGTGGGGGAACGGGAGACCCAGTACTTC. Its protein is CSSSSLVGERETQYF.